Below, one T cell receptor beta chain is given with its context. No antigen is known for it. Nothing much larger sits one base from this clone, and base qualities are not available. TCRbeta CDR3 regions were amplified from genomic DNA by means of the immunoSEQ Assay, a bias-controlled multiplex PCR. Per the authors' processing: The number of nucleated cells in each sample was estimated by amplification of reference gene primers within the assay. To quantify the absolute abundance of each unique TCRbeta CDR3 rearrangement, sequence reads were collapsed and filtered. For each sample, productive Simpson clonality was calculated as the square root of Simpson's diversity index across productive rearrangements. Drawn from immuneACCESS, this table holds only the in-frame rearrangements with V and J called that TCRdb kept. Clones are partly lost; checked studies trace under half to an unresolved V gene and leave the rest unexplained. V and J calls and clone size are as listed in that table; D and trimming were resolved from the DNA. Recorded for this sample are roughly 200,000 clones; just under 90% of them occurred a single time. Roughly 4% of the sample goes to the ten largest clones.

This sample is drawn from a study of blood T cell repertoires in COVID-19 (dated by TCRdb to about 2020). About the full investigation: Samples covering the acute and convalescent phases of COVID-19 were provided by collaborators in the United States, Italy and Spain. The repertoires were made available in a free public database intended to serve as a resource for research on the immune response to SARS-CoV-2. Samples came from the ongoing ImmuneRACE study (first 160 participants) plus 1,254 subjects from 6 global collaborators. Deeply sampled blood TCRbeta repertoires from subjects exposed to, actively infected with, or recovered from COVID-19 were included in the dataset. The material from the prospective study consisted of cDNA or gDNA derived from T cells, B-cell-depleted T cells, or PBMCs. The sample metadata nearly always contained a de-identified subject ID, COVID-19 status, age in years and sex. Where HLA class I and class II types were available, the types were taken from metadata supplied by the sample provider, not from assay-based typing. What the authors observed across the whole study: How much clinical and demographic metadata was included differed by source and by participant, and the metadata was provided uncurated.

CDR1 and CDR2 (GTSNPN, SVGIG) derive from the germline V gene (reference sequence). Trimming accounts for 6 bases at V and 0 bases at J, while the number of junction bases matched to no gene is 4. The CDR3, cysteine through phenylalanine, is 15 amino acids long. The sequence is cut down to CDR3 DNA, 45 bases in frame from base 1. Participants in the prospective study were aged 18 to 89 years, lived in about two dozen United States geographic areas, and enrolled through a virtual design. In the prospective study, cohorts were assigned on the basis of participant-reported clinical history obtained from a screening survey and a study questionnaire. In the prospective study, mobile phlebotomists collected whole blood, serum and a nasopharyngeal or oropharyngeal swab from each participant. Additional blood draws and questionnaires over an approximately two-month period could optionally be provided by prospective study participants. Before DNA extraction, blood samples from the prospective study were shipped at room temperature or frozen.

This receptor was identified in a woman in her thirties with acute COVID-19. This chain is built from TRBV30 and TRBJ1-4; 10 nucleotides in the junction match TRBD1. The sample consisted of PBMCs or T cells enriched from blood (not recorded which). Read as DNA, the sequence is TGTGCCTGCCGGGACAGGGGAACAACTAATGAAAAACTGTTTTTT. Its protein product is CACRDRGTTNEKLFF.